This T cell receptor (beta chain) was observed in a study of Graves' ophthalmopathy and Graves' hyperthyroidism listed by TCRdb under 2018. Notes on the research overall: Peripheral blood was collected at initial diagnosis, before any treatment. The study used TCR beta repertoire signatures to distinguish Graves' ophthalmopathy from Graves' hyperthyroidism and to predict progression to ophthalmopathy. In total, approximately 140 blood samples were TCR-sequenced: roughly 45 ophthalmopathy, some 75 hyperthyroidism and approximately 17 hyperthyroidism-to-ophthalmopathy patients. To explore V-J signatures distinguishing ophthalmopathy from hyperthyroidism, a discovery set of roughly 98 patients (around 42 ophthalmopathy, 55 to 60 stable hyperthyroidism) was enrolled. An independent validation cohort was composed of around 19 hyperthyroidism patients and more than 15 patients who later progressed from hyperthyroidism to ophthalmopathy. T-cell repertoires of thyroid tissue and blood were compared in several hyperthyroidism patients. After sampling, hyperthyroidism patients received methimazole starting at 30 mg daily, and ophthalmopathy patients received high-dose intravenous methylprednisolone. The approximately 97 discovery patients were randomly divided into training and test sets at a 7:3 ratio.

For repertoire sequencing, TCR beta CDR3 regions were amplified from RNA transcripts. A first-round RT-PCR used HTBI primers with the Qiagen OneStep RT-PCR kit, followed by a second-round multiplex PCR, size selection and purification. Libraries were sequenced paired-end with 100 bp reads on an Illumina HiSeq2000. Under the source paper's analysis protocol: Reads were processed with SOAPnuke, discarding reads with adapters, uncalled bases, mean Phred below 15, or no exact constant-primer or identifier match. COPE v1.2.5 was used to merge the high-quality paired reads. Unique nucleotide sequences were defined as clonotypes and aligned to IMGT TRB V, D and J references using MiTCR v1.1. Analysis was restricted to V-J combinations with a frequency above 0.0001, which covered roughly 99% of repertoires. A TCR clonal expansion and chaos score per V-J combination was defined as the ratio of F50 clonal expansion to chaos observed in the TCRdist matrix. Features were reduced by Welch's t-statistics and random forest to about a dozen V-J combinations, which fed a naive Bayes classifier. The Morisita-Horn index was used to measure how similar the thyroid and blood repertoires were. The public reads were quality trimmed at Q25 with fastp and then assembled into clones with MiXCR by TCRdb, keeping productive beta chains. Rows merge per CDR3 protein into single entries with the most common DNA and genes. TCRdb, not the authors, supplied the V and J calls. The table for this sample lists 620,000 or so distinct CDR3 sequences; 20% to 25% of them were counted only once. Approximately 7.7% of the sample is taken by the ten largest.

This clonotype was picked up many times. The specificity of this receptor is unknown. Per-base qualities were not stored, and no clone one base away is much larger. Results and caveats for the whole study, not just this receptor: Sample size was not statistically predetermined, and group allocation was not concealed from the investigators. The 13-signature model separated ophthalmopathy from stable hyperthyroidism with about 86% sensitivity and 81% to 82% specificity in cross-validation, and 80%/75% in the test set. Most of the expanded thyroid clonotypes with a frequency above 0.001 were also detected in blood, and it was suggested that the thyroid immune response may be reflected by blood repertoires. In validation, the model predicted ophthalmopathy progression with roughly 68% sensitivity and roughly 72% specificity; about a dozen predicted patients were CT-confirmed with GO in a median of about 6.2 months.

Hyperthyroidism was considered stable if no progression to ophthalmopathy occurred within 18 months of follow-up. Hyperthyroidism patients were newly diagnosed, were aged 18 to 65 years, and had a disease duration under 2 months. Anyone with other autoimmune diseases, uncontrolled infections, pregnancy or lactation was excluded from the study. Diagnosis relied on clinical symptoms, serum thyroxine, TRAb, thyroid ultrasound and orbital computed tomography. Ficoll-Paque density gradient centrifugation was used to isolate PBMCs from around 10 ml of fresh peripheral blood. Trizol reagent was used to extract the total RNA, and its quality was then checked on an Agilent 2100 Bioanalyzer. Trimming removed 5 bases from V and 3 bases from J, leaving 11 bases between the germline ends. Inclusive of the bounding cysteine and phenylalanine, the CDR3 is 13 residues long. This entry keeps only the CDR3 DNA: 39 bases, framed from base 1. According to the germline V gene (reference sequence), CDR1 reads SEHNR and CDR2 reads FQNEAQ.

The clonotype was recovered from a woman aged 18-30 years with stable Graves' hyperthyroidism. Some clones in this sample may be carry-over from other donors' samples. Donor details come from another sample of the same person, matched by shared clones. The source material was peripheral blood. This chain is built from TRBV7-9 and TRBJ2-7, with no D gene named confidently. The nucleotide sequence reads TGTGCCAGCAGCCCTCCGGAAAGCTACGAGCAGTACTTC. This gives the protein CASSPPESYEQYF.